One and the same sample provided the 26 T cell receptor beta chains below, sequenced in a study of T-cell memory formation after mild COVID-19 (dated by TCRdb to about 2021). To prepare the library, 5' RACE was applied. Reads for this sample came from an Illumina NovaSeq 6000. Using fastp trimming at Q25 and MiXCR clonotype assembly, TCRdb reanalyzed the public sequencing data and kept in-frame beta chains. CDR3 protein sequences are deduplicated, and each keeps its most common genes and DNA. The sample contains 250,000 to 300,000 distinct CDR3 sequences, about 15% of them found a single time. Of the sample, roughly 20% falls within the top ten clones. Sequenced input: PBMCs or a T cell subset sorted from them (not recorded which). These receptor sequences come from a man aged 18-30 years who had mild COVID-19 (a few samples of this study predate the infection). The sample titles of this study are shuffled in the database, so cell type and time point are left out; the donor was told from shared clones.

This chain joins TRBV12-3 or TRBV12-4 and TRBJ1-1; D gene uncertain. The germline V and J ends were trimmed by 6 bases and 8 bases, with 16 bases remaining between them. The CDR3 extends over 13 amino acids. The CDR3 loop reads CASSSALHREAFF. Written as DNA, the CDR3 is TGTGCCAGCAGCAGCGCCCTCCACCGCGAAGCTTTCTTT.

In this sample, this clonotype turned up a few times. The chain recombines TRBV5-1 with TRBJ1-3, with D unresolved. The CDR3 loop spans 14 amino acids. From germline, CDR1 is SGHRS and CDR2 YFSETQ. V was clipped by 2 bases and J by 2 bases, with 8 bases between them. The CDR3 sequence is CASSFVGTGNTIYF. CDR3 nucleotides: TGCGCCAGCAGCTTTGTGGGGACTGGAAACACCATATATTTT.

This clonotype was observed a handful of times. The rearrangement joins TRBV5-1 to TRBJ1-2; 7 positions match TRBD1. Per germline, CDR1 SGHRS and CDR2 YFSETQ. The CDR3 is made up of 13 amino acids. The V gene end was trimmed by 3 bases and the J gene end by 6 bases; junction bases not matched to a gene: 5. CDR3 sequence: CASSYTGDHGYTF. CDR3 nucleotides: TGCGCCAGCAGCTACACAGGGGATCATGGCTACACCTTC. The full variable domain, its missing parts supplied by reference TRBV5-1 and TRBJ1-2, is KAGVTQTPRYLIKTRGQQVTLSCSPISGHRSVSWYQQTPGQGLQFLFEYFSETQRNKGNFPGRFSGRQFSNSRSEMNVSTLELGDSALYLCASSYTGDHGYTFGSGTRLTVV.

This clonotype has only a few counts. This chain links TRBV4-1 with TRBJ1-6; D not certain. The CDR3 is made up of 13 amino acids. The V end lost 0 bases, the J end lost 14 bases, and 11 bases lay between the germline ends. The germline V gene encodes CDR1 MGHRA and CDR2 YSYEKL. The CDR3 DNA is TGCGCCAGCAGCCAAGATCCGGGCGGAGCCCTCCACTTT. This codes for CASSQDPGGALHF.

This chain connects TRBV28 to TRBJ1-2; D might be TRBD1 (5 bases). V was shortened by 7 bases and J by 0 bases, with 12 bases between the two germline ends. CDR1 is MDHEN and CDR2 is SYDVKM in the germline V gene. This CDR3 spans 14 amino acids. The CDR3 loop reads CASTPGNSNYGYTF. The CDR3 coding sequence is TGTGCCAGCACCCCAGGGAATTCTAACTATGGCTACACCTTC.

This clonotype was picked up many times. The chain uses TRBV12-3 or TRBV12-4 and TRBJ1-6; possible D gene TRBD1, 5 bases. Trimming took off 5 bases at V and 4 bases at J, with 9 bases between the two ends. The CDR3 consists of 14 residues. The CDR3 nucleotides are TGTGCCAGCAGTGGAACAGGTTATAATTCACCCCTCCACTTT. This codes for CASSGTGYNSPLHF.

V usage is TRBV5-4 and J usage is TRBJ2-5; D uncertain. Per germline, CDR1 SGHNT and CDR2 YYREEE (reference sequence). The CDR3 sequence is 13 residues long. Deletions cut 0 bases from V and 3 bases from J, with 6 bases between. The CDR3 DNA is TGTGCCAGCAGCTTGGTAACAGAAGAGACCCAGTACTTC. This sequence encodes CASSLVTEETQYF.

The CDR3 region is CASEGLAGLNEQFF. DNA for the CDR3: TGTGCCAGCGAGGGACTAGCGGGGCTAAATGAGCAGTTCTTC. This rearrangement joins TRBV12-3 or TRBV12-4 to TRBJ2-1; TRBD2 matches at 13 bases. The CDR3 spans 14 residues. V dropped 8 bases and J dropped 7; count of bases not matched to a gene: 5.

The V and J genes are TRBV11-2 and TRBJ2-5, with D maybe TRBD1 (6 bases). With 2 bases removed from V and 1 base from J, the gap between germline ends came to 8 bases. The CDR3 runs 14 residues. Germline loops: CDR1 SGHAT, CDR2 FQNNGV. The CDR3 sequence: CASSLIQGQETQYF. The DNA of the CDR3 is TGTGCCAGCAGCTTAATACAGGGCCAAGAGACCCAGTACTTC. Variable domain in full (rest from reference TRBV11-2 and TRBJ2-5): EAGVAQSPRYKIIEKRQSVAFWCNPISGHATLYWYQQILGQGPKLLIQFQNNGVVDDSQLPKDRFSAERLKGVDSTLKIQPAKLEDSAVYLCASSLIQGQETQYFGPGTRLLVL.

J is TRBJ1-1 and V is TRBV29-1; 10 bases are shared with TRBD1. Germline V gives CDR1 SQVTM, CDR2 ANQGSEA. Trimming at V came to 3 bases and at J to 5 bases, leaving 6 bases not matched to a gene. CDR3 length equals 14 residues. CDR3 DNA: TGCAGCGTTGAGGTTGGACAGGGGGGGACTGAAGCTTTCTTT. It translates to CSVEVGQGGTEAFF.

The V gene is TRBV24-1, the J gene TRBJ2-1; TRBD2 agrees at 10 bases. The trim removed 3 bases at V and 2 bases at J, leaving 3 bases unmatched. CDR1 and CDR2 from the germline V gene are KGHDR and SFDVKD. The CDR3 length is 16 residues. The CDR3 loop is CATSDHSGGTYNEQFF. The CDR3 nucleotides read TGTGCCACCAGTGATCATAGCGGGGGGACCTACAATGAGCAGTTCTTC.

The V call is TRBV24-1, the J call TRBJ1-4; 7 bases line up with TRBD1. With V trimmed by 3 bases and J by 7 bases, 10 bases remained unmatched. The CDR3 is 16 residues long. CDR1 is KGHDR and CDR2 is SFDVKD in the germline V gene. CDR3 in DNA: TGTGCCACCAGTGATCCCGGACAGGCCGGGGGTGAAAAACTGTTTTTT. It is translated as CATSDPGQAGGEKLFF.

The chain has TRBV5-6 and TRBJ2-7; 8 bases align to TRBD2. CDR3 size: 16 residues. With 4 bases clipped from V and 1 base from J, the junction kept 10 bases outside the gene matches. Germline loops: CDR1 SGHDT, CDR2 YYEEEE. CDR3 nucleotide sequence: TGTGCCAGCAGCCCCGGCGGGGTAGCGGGGTCCTACGAGCAGTACTTC. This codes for CASSPGGVAGSYEQYF.

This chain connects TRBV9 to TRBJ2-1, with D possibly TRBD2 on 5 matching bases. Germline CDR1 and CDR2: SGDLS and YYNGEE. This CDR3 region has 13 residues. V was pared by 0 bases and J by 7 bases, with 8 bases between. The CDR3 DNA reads TGTGCCAGCAGCGTAGCGGGGAAGAATGAGCAGTTCTTC. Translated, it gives CASSVAGKNEQFF.

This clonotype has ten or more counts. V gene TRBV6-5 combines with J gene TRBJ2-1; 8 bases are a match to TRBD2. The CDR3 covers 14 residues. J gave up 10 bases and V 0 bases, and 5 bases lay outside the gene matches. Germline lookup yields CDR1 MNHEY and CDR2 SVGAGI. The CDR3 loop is CASSYSGGAQEQFF. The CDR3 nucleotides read TGTGCCAGCAGTTACTCCGGGGGGGCCCAGGAGCAGTTCTTC.

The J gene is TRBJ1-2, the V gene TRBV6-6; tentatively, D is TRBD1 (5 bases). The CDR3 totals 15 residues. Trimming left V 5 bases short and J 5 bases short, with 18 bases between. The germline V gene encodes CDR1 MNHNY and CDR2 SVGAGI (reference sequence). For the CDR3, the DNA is TGTGCCAGCAGTCCATCTGAAGGGGTCTTTTATGGCTACACCTTC. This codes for CASSPSEGVFYGYTF.

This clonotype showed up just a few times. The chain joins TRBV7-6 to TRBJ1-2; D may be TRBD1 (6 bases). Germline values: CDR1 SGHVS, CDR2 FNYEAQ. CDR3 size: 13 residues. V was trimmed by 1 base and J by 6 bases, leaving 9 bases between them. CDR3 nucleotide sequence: TGTGCCAGCAGCTTAGTACAGGGAGATGGCTACACCTTC. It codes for CASSLVQGDGYTF.

CDR3 loop: CASSQDYRGQEGYTF. CDR3 nucleotide sequence: TGTGCCAGCAGCCAAGACTACAGGGGGCAGGAGGGCTACACCTTC. The chain joins TRBV4-2 to TRBJ1-2, with 9 bases identical to TRBD1. This CDR3 is 15 amino acids long. Per germline, CDR1 LGHNA and CDR2 YNFKEQ. Trimming at V came to 0 bases and at J to 8 bases, leaving 7 bases not matched to a gene.

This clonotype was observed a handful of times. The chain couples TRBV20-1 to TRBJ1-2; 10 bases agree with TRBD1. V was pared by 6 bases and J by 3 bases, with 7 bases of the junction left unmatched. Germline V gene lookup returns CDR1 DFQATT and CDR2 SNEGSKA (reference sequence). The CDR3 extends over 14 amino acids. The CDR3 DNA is TGCAGTGCCCACGCCGGGACAGGGGACTATGGCTACACCTTC. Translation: CSAHAGTGDYGYTF.

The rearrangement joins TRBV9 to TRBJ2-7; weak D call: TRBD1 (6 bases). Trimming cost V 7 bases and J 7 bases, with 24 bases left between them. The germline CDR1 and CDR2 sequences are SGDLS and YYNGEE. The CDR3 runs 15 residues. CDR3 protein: CASVTPRPGHEEQYV. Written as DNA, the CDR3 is TGTGCCAGCGTTACCCCGAGACCGGGACATGAGGAGCAGTACGTC.

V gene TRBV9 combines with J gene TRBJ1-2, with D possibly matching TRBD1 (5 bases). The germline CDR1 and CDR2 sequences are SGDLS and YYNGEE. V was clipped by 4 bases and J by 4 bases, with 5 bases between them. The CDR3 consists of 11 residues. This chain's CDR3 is CASSTGYGYTF. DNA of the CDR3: TGTGCCAGCAGCACAGGCTATGGCTACACCTTC.

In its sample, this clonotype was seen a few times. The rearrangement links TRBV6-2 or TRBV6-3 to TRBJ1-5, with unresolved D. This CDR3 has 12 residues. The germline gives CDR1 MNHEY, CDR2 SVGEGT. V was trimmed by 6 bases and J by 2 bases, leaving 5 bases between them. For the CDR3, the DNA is TGTGCCAGCAGAGCCGGCAATCAGCCCCAGCATTTT. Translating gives CASRAGNQPQHF.

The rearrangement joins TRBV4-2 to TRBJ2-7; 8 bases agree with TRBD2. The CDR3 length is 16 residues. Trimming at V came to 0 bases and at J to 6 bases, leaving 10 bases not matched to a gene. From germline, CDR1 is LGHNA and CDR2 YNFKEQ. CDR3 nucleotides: TGTGCCAGCAGCCAAGAAGGGGCGACGGGGGGGCTCGAGCAGTACTTC. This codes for CASSQEGATGGLEQYF.

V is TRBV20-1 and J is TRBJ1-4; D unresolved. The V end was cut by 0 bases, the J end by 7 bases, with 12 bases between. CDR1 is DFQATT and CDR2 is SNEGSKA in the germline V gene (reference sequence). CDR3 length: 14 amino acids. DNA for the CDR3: TGCAGTGCTAGAGACCCCCTGGCGAGTGAAAAACTGTTTTTT. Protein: CSARDPLASEKLFF.

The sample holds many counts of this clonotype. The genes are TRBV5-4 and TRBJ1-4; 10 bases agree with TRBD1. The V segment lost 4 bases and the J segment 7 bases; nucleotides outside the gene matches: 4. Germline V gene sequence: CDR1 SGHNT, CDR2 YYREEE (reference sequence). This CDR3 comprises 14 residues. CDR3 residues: CASSRQGATEKLFF. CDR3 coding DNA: TGTGCCAGCAGCAGACAGGGGGCGACTGAAAAACTGTTTTTT.

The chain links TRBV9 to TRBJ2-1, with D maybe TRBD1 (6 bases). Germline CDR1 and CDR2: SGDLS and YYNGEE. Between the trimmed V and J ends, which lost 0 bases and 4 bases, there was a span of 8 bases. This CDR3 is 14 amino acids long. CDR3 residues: CASSVAGTYNEQFF. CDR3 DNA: TGTGCCAGCAGCGTAGCCGGGACATACAATGAGCAGTTCTTC.